The entry below describes one T cell receptor (beta chain). Antigen: not known. Germline V gene lookup returns CDR1 MNHEY and CDR2 SVGAGI. The length of the CDR3 is 16 residues. With V trimmed by 4 bases and J by 0 bases, 6 bases remained unmatched. The sample is drawn from a study of Ad26.COV2.S vaccination and SARS-CoV-2 variants. About the research overall: Doses of Ad26.COV2.S were injected into muscle once or twice, 56 days apart. Study results and limitations: People given the vaccine had a wider spike-specific TCR breadth than placebo recipients did.

The treatment is: 19 received Ad26.COV2.S at low or high dose, single or two shots; 5 received placebo; per-sample allocation not given. Following the first vaccine or placebo injection, samples were taken on day 63. Spike of the Wuhan-strain SARS-CoV-2 was expressed by an Ad26 vector, which formed the vaccine. Profiled with immunoSEQ multiplex PCR; TCRdb holds only in-frame clones, not every one. This sample yields about 420,000 clones, of which roughly 90% are seen a single time; about 4% belongs to the top ten. The sample was peripheral blood, taken in a trial of Ad26.COV2.S vaccine versus placebo. The receptor comes from a person aged 18-65 years who received the Ad26.COV2.S COVID-19 vaccine or a placebo. V and J are TRBV6-5 and TRBJ1-5; TRBD1 matches 7 bases. The CDR3 DNA follows: TGTGCCAGCAGTTCGACGGCAGGGGGTAGCAATCAGCCCCAGCATTTT. It translates to CASSSTAGGSNQPQHF.